This T cell receptor (beta chain) was documented in a study of regulatory T cells in long-lasting Graves disease. Trimming took off 5 bases at V and 3 bases at J, with 17 bases between the two ends. This CDR3 has 15 amino acids. Germline assignment: CDR1 SGHNT and CDR2 YENEEA. Time point given: newly diagnosed GD, antithyroid drugs for less than 3 months. PBMCs were the source of the RNA used for TCR sequencing. The authors built TCR beta libraries using iRepertoire HTBI primers and Arm-PCR of CDR3 regions. Via MiXCR, TCRdb re-called the multiplex PCR reads, giving one row per CDR3 protein. The sample shows 380,000 or so distinct CDR3 sequences, 15% to 20% of them seen only once. A few counts support this clonotype. Its target is unknown. Study-level results: Repertoires from persistent disease leaned toward TRBV28, TRBJ1-2 and TRBJ2-5.

This sample also belongs to another study, concerning T cells in Graves' hyperthyroidism and ophthalmopathy. That paper notes: Graves' hyperthyroidism showing no ophthalmopathy progression within 18 months was considered stable.

This material consisted of peripheral blood mononuclear cells (PBMCs), taken at new diagnosis, from a patient treated with antithyroid drugs. This clonotype originated in a woman in her late teens or twenties with Graves disease. V usage is TRBV11-3 and J usage is TRBJ2-7, with a tentative D call TRBD1 (6 bases). CDR3: CASSAGQLPDYEQYF. CDR3 DNA sequence: TGTGCCAGCAGCGCCGGACAGCTCCCCGACTACGAGCAGTACTTC.